Here is one T cell receptor (beta chain) with its context. This record comes from a study of siplizumab effects on memory and regulatory T cells. The CDR3 has 14 amino acids. The germline V gene has CDR1 SGHRS and CDR2 YFSETQ. Trimming removed 2 bases at V and 0 bases at J, with 3 bases between. Clones were sequenced by immunoSEQ multiplex PCR, and TCRdb holds only the in-frame ones, with some missing. The sample consists of 90,000 to 120,000 clones, more than 90% of them appearing once. The clonotype was recovered from a human donor in good health. Some clones in this sample may be carry-over from other donors' samples. The source material was CD4+ T cells sorted from blood. The rearrangement links TRBV5-1 to TRBJ2-6; unclear D gene. The CDR3 here is CASSFNSGANVLTF. CDR3 DNA: TGCGCCAGCAGCTTCAACTCTGGGGCCAACGTCCTGACTTTC. Based on the CDR3 plus reference TRBV5-1 and TRBJ2-6, the full variable domain is KAGVTQTPRYLIKTRGQQVTLSCSPISGHRSVSWYQQTPGQGLQFLFEYFSETQRNKGNFPGRFSGRQFSNSRSEMNVSTLELGDSALYLCASSFNSGANVLTFGAGSRLTVL.